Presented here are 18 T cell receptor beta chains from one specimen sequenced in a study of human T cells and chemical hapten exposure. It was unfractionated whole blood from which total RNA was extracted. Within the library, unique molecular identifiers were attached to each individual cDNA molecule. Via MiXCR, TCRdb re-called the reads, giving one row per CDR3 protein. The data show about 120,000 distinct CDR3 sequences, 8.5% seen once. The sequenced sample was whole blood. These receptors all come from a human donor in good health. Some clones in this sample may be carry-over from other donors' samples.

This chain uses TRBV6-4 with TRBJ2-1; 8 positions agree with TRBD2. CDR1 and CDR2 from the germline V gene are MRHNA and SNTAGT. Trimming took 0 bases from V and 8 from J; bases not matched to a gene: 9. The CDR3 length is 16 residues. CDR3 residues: CASSDSGSGSKDEQFF. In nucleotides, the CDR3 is TGTGCCAGCAGTGACTCGGGGAGCGGGAGTAAGGATGAGCAGTTCTTC.

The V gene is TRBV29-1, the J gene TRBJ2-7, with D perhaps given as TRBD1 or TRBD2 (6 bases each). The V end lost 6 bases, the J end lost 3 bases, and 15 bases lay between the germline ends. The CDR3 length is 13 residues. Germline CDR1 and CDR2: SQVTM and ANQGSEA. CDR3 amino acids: CSVGLGGGYEQYF. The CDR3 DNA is TGCAGCGTCGGTCTAGGGGGAGGCTACGAGCAGTACTTC.

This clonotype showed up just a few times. In DNA form, the CDR3 reads TGTGCCAGCAGCCCCTGGGGTGAGACCCAGTACTTC. Amino acids: CASSPWGETQYF. The V call is TRBV7-9, the J call TRBJ2-5; D call uncertain. The CDR3 totals 12 residues. CDR1 SEHNR and CDR2 FQNEAQ come from the germline V gene (reference sequence). V was trimmed by 5 bases and J by 5 bases, leaving 9 bases between them.

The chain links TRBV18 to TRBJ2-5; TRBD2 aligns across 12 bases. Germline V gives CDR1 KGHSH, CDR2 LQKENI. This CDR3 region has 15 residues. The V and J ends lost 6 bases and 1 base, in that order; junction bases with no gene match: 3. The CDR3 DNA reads TGTGCCAGCTCCTGGACTAGCGGGGCCCAAGAGACCCAGTACTTC. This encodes CASSWTSGAQETQYF. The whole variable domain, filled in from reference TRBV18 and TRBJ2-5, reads NAGVMQNPRHLVRRRGQEARLRCSPMKGHSHVYWYRQLPEEGLKFMVYLQKENIIDESGMPKERFSAEFPKEGPSILRIQQVVRGDSAAYFCASSWTSGAQETQYFGPGTRLLVL.

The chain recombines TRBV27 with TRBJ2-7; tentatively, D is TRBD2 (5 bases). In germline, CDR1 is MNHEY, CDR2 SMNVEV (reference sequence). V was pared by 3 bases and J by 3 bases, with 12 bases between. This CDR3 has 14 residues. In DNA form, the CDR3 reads TGTGCCAGCAGTTTGGACGCGGGTGACTACGAGCAGTACTTC. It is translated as CASSLDAGDYEQYF.

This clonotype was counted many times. The CDR3 is CASRVQGAHTGELFF. The CDR3 DNA is TGTGCCAGCAGAGTACAGGGGGCGCATACCGGGGAGCTGTTTTTT. The J gene is TRBJ2-2, the V gene TRBV2; TRBD1 aligns across 9 bases. The CDR3 consists of 15 residues. V lost 6 bases and J lost 5; bases outside the gene matches: 7. Germline lookup yields CDR1 SNHLY and CDR2 FYNNEI.

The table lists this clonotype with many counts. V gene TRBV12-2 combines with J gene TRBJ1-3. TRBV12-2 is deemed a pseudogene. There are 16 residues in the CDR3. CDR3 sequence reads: CASRFQSRNSGNTIYF. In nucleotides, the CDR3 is TGTGCAAGTCGCTTCCAGAGTCGAAACTCTGGAAACACCATATATTTT.

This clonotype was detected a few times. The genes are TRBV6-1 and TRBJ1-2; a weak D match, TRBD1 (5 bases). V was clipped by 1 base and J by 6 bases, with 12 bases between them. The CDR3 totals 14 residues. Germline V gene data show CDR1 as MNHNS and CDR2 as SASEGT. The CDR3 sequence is CASSEGQGVHGYTF. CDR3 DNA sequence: TGTGCCAGCAGTGAAGGCCAAGGGGTTCATGGCTACACCTTC.

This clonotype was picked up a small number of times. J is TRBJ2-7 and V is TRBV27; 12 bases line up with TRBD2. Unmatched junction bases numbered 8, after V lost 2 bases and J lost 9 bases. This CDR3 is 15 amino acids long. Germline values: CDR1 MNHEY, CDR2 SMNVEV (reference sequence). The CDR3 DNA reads TGTGCCAGCAGTTTAGTGCCTAGCGGGGGGGCTGGGCAGTACTTC. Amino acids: CASSLVPSGGAGQYF.

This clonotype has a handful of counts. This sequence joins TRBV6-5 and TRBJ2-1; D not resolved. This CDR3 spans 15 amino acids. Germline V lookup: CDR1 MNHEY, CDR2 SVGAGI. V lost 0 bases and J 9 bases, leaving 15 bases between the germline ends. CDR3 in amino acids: CASSYSDTGYGEQFF. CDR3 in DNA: TGTGCCAGCAGTTACTCCGACACTGGGTACGGTGAGCAGTTCTTC.

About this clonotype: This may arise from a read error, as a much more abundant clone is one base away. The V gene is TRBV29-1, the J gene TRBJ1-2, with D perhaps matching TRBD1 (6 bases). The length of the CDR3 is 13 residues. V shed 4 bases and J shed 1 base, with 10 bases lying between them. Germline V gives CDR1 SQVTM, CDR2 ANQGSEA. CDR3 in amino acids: CSVGTGRNYGYTF. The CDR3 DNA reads TGCAGCGTTGGCACAGGGCGTAACTATGGCTACACCTTC.

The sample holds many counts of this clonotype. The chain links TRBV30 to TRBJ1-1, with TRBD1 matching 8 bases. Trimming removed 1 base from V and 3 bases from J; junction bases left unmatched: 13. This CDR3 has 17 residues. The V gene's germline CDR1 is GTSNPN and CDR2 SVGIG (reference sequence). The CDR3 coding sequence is TGTGCCTGGAGTGGCGGACAGGGTGTGGCCACGGACACTGAAGCTTTCTTT. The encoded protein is CAWSGGQGVATDTEAFF.

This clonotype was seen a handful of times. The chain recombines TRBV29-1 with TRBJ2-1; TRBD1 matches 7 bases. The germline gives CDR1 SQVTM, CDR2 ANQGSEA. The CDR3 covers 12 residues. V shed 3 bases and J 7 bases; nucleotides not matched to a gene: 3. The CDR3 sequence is CSVDLTGNEQFF. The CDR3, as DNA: TGCAGCGTTGACCTGACAGGGAATGAGCAGTTCTTC.

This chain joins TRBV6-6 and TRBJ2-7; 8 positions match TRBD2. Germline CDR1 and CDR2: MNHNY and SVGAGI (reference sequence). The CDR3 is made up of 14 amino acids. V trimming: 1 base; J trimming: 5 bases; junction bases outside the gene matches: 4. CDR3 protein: CASSYYGRAHEQYF. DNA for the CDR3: TGTGCCAGCAGTTACTACGGGAGGGCCCACGAGCAGTACTTC.

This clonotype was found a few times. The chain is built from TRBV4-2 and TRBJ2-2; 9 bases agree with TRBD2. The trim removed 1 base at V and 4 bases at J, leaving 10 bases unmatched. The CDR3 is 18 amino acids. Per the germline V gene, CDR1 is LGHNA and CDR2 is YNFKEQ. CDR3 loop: CASSQGGGVKRGTGELFF. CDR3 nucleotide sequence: TGTGCCAGCAGCCAAGGCGGGGGGGTTAAACGGGGCACCGGGGAGCTGTTTTTT.

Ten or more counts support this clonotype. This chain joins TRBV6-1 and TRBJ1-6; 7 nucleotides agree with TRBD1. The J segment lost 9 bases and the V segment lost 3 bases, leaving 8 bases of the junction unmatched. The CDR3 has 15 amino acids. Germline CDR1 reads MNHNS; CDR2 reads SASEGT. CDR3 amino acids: CASSDDRVCCSPLHF. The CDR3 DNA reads TGTGCCAGCAGTGACGACAGGGTTTGCTGTTCACCCCTCCACTTT.

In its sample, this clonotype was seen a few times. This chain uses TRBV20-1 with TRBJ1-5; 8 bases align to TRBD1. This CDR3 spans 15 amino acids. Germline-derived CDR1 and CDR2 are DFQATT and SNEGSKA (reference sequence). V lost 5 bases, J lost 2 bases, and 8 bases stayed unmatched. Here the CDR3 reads CSAPSGGFRNQPQHF. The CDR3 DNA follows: TGCAGTGCTCCCTCAGGGGGCTTTCGCAATCAGCCCCAGCATTTT.

In DNA form, the CDR3 reads TGTGCCAGCAGCCAAGGGGGGGAGGGGGCTGGAGATACGCAGTATTTT. Translating it yields CASSQGGEGAGDTQYF. This sequence joins TRBV4-2 and TRBJ2-3; TRBD1 or TRBD2 may be the D gene (7 bases each). Trimming shortened V by 1 base and J by 5 bases, and 16 bases separated the two germline ends. Germline CDR1 LGHNA, CDR2 YNFKEQ. This CDR3 is 16 amino acids long.